Each of the 18 T cell receptor beta chains below was sequenced from the same sample in a study of blood T cell repertoires in COVID-19. Using immunoSEQ multiplex PCR, the repertoire was profiled, and TCRdb retains in-frame clones only, with some absent. The repertoire consists of 410,000 or so clones, with roughly 90% occurring once and the leading ten covering roughly 1.4%. The sequencing sample was made of peripheral blood. The receptor set was obtained from a woman aged 30 to 39 with active or convalescent COVID-19.

This clone was detected once. The identical CDR3 is also encoded by other nucleotide sequences in the sample. V and J are TRBV19 and TRBJ1-2; 8 bases align to TRBD1. The germline CDR1 and CDR2 sequences are LNHDA and SQIVND (reference sequence). Trimming cost V 5 bases and J 4 bases; bases outside gene matches: 6. CDR3 length: 14 residues. This CDR3 is CASSPGQGSYGYTF. Written as DNA, the CDR3 is TGTGCCAGTAGTCCTGGACAGGGCAGCTATGGCTACACCTTC.

CDR3 in DNA: TGTGCCAGTACCCCAGGGTACGCTGGAAACACCATATATTTT. Residues: CASTPGYAGNTIYF. V and J are TRBV19 and TRBJ1-3, with D maybe TRBD1 (5 bases). Germline loops: CDR1 LNHDA, CDR2 SQIVND (reference sequence). With 7 bases removed from V and 2 bases from J, the gap between germline ends came to 12 bases. There are 14 residues in the CDR3.

This chain joins TRBV2 and TRBJ1-4, with no clear D. V dropped 8 bases and J dropped 4 bases, with 8 bases sitting between them. This CDR3 region has 12 residues. CDR1 and CDR2 (germline): SNHLY, FYNNEI. DNA of the CDR3: TGTGCCAGCGCGGGTAATAATGAAAAACTGTTTTTT. Protein sequence: CASAGNNEKLFF. Full variable domain (outside the CDR3, taken from reference TRBV2 and TRBJ1-4): EPEVTQTPSHQVTQMGQEVILRCVPISNHLYFYWYRQILGQKVEFLVSFYNNEISEKSEIFDDQFSVERPDGSNFTLKIRSTKLEDSAMYFCASAGNNEKLFFGSGTQLSVL.

The CDR3 loop is CASSRPTGEETQYF. CDR3 sequence (DNA): TGTGCCAGCAGCAGACCGACAGGAGAAGAGACCCAGTACTTC. The rearrangement uses TRBV5-4 and TRBJ2-5, with TRBD1 as a possible D gene (6 bases). The CDR3 spans 14 residues. Per germline, CDR1 SGHNT and CDR2 YYREEE (reference sequence). V lost 4 bases and J lost 3, with 13 bases in between. The complete variable domain, with remaining parts taken from reference TRBV5-4 and TRBJ2-5, reads ETGVTQSPTHLIKTRGQQVTLRCSSQSGHNTVSWYQQALGQGPQFIFQYYREEENGRGNFPPRFSGLQFPNYSSELNVNALELDDSALYLCASSRPTGEETQYFGPGTRLLVL.

V gene TRBV19 combines with J gene TRBJ1-2, with D unresolved. The length of the CDR3 is 15 residues. Trimming left V 5 bases short and J 4 bases short, with 17 bases between. CDR1 and CDR2 (germline): LNHDA, SQIVND (reference sequence). CDR3 DNA sequence: TGTGCCAGTAGTTCCGCCTCTGGGCCCTCCTATGGCTACACCTTC. Translated: CASSSASGPSYGYTF.

The rearrangement uses TRBV5-4 and TRBJ2-7, with 13 bases aligning to TRBD2. This CDR3 region has 20 residues. J was trimmed by 3 bases and V by 3 bases; bases with no gene match: 18. Germline V gene lookup returns CDR1 SGHNT and CDR2 YYREEE (reference sequence). The DNA of the CDR3 is TGTGCCAGCAGCTCCGCGCCGGGACTAGCGGGGAGGATTGAGGACTACGAGCAGTACTTC. Translating it yields CASSSAPGLAGRIEDYEQYF.

The chain recombines TRBV5-1 with TRBJ2-3; D remains ambiguous. V was shortened by 0 bases and J by 0 bases, with 8 bases between the two germline ends. The CDR3 loop spans 15 amino acids. Per the germline V gene, CDR1 is SGHRS and CDR2 is YFSETQ. This chain's CDR3 is CASSLVSASTDTQYF. In nucleotides, the CDR3 is TGCGCCAGCAGCTTGGTCAGTGCTAGCACAGATACGCAGTATTTT.

CDR3 sequence reads: CASSWRGDGYDEQFF. CDR3 nucleotide sequence: TGTGCCAGCAGTTGGAGGGGAGATGGTTACGATGAGCAGTTCTTC. The chain couples TRBV6-2 or TRBV6-3 to TRBJ2-1, with TRBD2 as a possible D gene (6 bases). In germline, CDR1 is MNHEY, CDR2 SVGEGT. Trimming took off 4 bases at V and 8 bases at J, with 18 bases between the two ends. This CDR3 spans 15 amino acids.

This rearrangement joins TRBV27 to TRBJ2-3; 10 nucleotides match TRBD2. The CDR3 runs to 16 residues. The V gene's germline CDR1 is MNHEY and CDR2 SMNVEV (reference sequence). With 4 bases clipped from V and 5 bases from J, the junction kept 9 bases outside the gene matches. CDR3 sequence: CASSSLAGDLGDTQYF. CDR3 nucleotide sequence: TGTGCCAGCAGTTCTCTAGCGGGGGATCTAGGAGATACGCAGTATTTT.

The sample holds one count of this clone. The chain recombines TRBV28 with TRBJ1-2, with 9 bases matching TRBD1. The CDR3 sequence is 14 residues long. Per the germline V gene, CDR1 is MDHEN and CDR2 is SYDVKM. V gave up 5 bases and J gave up 3 bases; unmatched junction bases: 4. CDR3 loop: CASSDRGIYYGYTF. CDR3 DNA sequence: TGTGCCAGCAGTGACAGGGGGATCTACTATGGCTACACCTTC.

This chain links TRBV9 with TRBJ1-1, with 9 positions matching TRBD1. The CDR3 extends over 16 amino acids. The trim removed 3 bases at V and 3 bases at J, leaving 9 bases unmatched. Germline CDR1 is SGDLS and CDR2 is YYNGEE. The CDR3 loop reads CASSAPPGQGDTEAFF. The DNA of the CDR3 is TGTGCCAGCAGCGCGCCGCCGGGACAGGGAGACACTGAAGCTTTCTTT.

The CDR3 DNA reads TGTGCCAGCAAATCGACAGGAGTGAACACTGAAGCTTTCTTT. It codes for CASKSTGVNTEAFF. The V gene is TRBV7-2, the J gene TRBJ1-1, with D possibly matching TRBD1 (6 bases). V lost 7 bases and J 0 bases, leaving 12 bases between the germline ends. Germline CDR1 reads SGHTA; CDR2 reads FQGNSA. The CDR3 consists of 14 residues.

This clone was recorded once. The chain joins TRBV18 to TRBJ1-5; TRBD1 matches at 7 bases. Germline loops: CDR1 KGHSH, CDR2 LQKENI. The CDR3 contains 15 residues. J was trimmed by 4 bases and V by 2 bases; bases with no gene match: 5. The CDR3 DNA reads TGTGCCAGCTCACCAACTACAGGGGAGAATCAGCCCCAGCATTTT. Translated, it gives CASSPTTGENQPQHF.

J is TRBJ2-7 and V is TRBV4-1, with 14 bases identical to TRBD2. The germline CDR1 and CDR2 sequences are MGHRA and YSYEKL. V gave up 1 base and J gave up 6 bases; unmatched junction bases: 5. This CDR3 comprises 16 residues. Here the CDR3 reads CASSQVGLAGVSEQYF. CDR3 sequence (DNA): TGCGCCAGCAGCCAAGTGGGACTAGCGGGAGTCTCCGAGCAGTACTTC.

This sequence joins TRBV19 and TRBJ2-3; 8 bases align to TRBD2. The J segment lost 5 bases and the V segment lost 6 bases, leaving 4 bases of the junction unmatched. CDR3 length equals 13 residues. Germline values: CDR1 LNHDA, CDR2 SQIVND (reference sequence). The CDR3 sequence: CASSGRGGDTQYF. For the CDR3, the DNA is TGTGCCAGTAGCGGGAGGGGGGGAGATACGCAGTATTTT.

J is TRBJ1-2 and V is TRBV12-3 or TRBV12-4; TRBD1 aligns across 8 bases. The CDR3 loop spans 13 amino acids. Germline trimming cut 7 bases from V and 4 bases from J; bases unmatched to any gene: 5. CDR3: CASTLGQGYGYTF. DNA of the CDR3: TGTGCCAGCACCCTAGGACAGGGCTATGGCTACACCTTC.

The chain links TRBV14 to TRBJ1-2, with 8 nucleotides matching TRBD1. The CDR3 runs to 16 residues. V lost 4 bases, J lost 4 bases, and 11 bases stayed unmatched. CDR1 SGHDN and CDR2 FVKESK come from the germline V gene. CDR3 DNA sequence: TGTGCCAGCAGCCCGTTGACAGGGGCTGGGCCCTATGGCTACACCTTC. Encoded protein: CASSPLTGAGPYGYTF.

V usage is TRBV15 and J usage is TRBJ2-1; D is unresolved. This CDR3 is built from 14 residues. Trimming removed 0 bases from V and 3 bases from J, with 6 bases in between. Germline V gene lookup returns CDR1 LNHNV and CDR2 YYDKDF (reference sequence). The CDR3 DNA reads as TGTGCCACCAGCAGAGATCCGGTCTACAATGAGCAGTTCTTC. This gives the protein CATSRDPVYNEQFF.